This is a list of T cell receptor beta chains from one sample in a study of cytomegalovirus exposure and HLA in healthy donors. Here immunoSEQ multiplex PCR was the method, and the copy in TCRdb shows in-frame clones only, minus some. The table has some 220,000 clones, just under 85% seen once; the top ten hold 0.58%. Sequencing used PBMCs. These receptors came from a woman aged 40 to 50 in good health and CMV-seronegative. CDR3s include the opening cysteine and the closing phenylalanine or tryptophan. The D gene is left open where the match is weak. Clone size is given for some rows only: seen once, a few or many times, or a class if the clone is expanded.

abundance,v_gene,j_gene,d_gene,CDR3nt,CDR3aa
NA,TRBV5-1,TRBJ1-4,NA,TGCGCCAGCAGCTTGGGAGGGGGAAATGAAAAACTGTTTTTT,CASSLGGGNEKLFF
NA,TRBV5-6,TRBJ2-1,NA,TGTGCCAGCAGCGCCGACAGCTACAATGAGCAGTTCTTC,CASSADSYNEQFF
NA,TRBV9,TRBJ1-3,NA,TGTGCCAGCAGCCCTGGGCCCGGTGGAGGAAACACCATATATTTT,CASSPGPGGGNTIYF
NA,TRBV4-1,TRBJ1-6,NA,TGCGCCAGCAGCCAAGGGCGGGGACTAACTTATAATTCACCCCTCCACTTT,CASSQGRGLTYNSPLHF
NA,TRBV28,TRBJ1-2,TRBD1,TGTGCCAGCAGTTTGCCTGGGACAGGGGGCTACACCTTC,CASSLPGTGGYTF
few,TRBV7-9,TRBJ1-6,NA,TGTGCCAGCAGCCCGCCTCAGGGATTGGTGTCACCCCTCCACTTT,CASSPPQGLVSPLHF
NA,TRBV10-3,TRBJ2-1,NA,TGTGCCATCAGTGAGAGGACTGAGAATGAGCAGTTCTTC,CAISERTENEQFF
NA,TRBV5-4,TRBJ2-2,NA,TGTGCCAGCAGTCCTAAGGGTGAAGGGAAGGGGACCGGGGAGCTGTTTTTT,CASSPKGEGKGTGELFF
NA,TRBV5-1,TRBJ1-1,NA,TGCGCCAGCAGCTTGAAGAGCCTGGCGGCTGAAGCTTTCTTT,CASSLKSLAAEAFF
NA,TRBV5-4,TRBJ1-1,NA,TGTGCCAGCAGCTTTCAACACCAGGTGAACACTGAAGCTTTCTTT,CASSFQHQVNTEAFF
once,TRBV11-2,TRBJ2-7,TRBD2,TGTGCCAGCAGCCTGGACTGGCGGGGGGTCTCCTACGAGCAGTACTTC,CASSLDWRGVSYEQYF
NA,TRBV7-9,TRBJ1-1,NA,TGTTCCAGCAGCTTCGGGGGACCGAAAGCTTTCTTT,CSSSFGGPKAFF
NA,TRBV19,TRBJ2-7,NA,TGTGCCAGTAAACCCCAGGGCCCCTACGAGCAGTACTTC,CASKPQGPYEQYF
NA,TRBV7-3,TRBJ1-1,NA,TGTGCCAGCAGCCGGGGTGGGTCTGGCACTGAAGCTTTCTTT,CASSRGGSGTEAFF
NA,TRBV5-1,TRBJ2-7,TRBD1,TGCGCCAGCAGCTTCGGGACAGGCATGACCTACGAGCAGTACTTC,CASSFGTGMTYEQYF
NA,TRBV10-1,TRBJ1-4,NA,TGCGCCAGCAGTGCGTCGGCTGCAACTAATGAAAAACTGTTTTTT,CASSASAATNEKLFF
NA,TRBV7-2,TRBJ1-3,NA,TGTGCCAGCAGCTCACAGGTCTCTGGAAACACCATATATTTT,CASSSQVSGNTIYF
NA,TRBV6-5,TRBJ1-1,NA,TGTGCCAGCAGTTTCGGTTTTGGGGCCCCGACTGAAGCTTTCTTT,CASSFGFGAPTEAFF
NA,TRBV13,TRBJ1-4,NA,TGTGCCAGCAGCCCCCGTCCCAAGGGGGATAATGAAAAACTGTTTTTT,CASSPRPKGDNEKLFF
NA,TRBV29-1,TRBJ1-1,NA,TGCAGCGCCGCACCCCAGGGGATTAACACTGAAGCTTTCTTT,CSAAPQGINTEAFF
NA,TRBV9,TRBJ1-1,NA,TGTGCCAGCAGCGTAGGGCCTAGGAACACTGAAGCTTTCTTT,CASSVGPRNTEAFF
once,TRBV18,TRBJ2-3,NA,TGTGCCAGCTCACCAACTAGCCGTGGCACAGATACGCAGTATTTT,CASSPTSRGTDTQYF
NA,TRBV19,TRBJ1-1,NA,TGTGCCAGTAGTCCTTCCGGGAGGGGGAACACTGAAGCTTTCTTT,CASSPSGRGNTEAFF
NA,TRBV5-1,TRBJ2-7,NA,TGCGCCAGCAGCTTGGCCGGGCGGCCGGGGACATCGACCTACGAGCAGTACTTC,CASSLAGRPGTSTYEQYF
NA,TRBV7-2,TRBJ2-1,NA,TGTGCCAGCGCGTTTGGTGGTGAGCAGTTCTTC,CASAFGGEQFF
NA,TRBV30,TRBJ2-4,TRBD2,TGTGCCTGGAGTCTGCGGGGGGAAAACATTCAGTACTTC,CAWSLRGENIQYF
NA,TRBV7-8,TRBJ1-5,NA,TGTGCCAGCAGCTTAGCGGGGTCGGGGAATCAGCCCCAGCATTTT,CASSLAGSGNQPQHF
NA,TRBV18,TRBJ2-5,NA,TGTGCCAGCGTAACCAACATCCAAGAGACCCAGTACTTC,CASVTNIQETQYF
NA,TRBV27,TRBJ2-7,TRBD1,TGTGCCAGCAGTTCGGGACAGGTATACGAGCAGTACTTC,CASSSGQVYEQYF
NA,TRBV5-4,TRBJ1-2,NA,TGTGCCAGCAGGCCGGGACTCCCTAACTATGGCTACACCTTC,CASRPGLPNYGYTF
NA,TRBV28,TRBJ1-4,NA,TGTGCCAGCAGTCCGCACCGCCTGCGGGGTGAAAAACTGTTTTTT,CASSPHRLRGEKLFF
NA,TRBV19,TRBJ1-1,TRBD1,TGTGCCAGTAGTCCGGGGACAGTGGATAGGACTGAAGCTTTCTTT,CASSPGTVDRTEAFF